Listed here is a single T cell receptor (beta chain). Its antigen is still unknown. The data were obtained in a study of vaccination and CD4 T cells after COVID-19. Treatment in this sample: roughly 10-day PBMC culture with coronavirus spike peptide pools or control peptides (ViraFEST assay). Trimming took off 0 bases at V and 0 bases at J, with 8 bases between the two ends. Germline-derived CDR1 and CDR2 are KGHDR and SFDVKD. CDR3 length: 15 amino acids. At the Johns Hopkins FTIC core, DNA taken from cultured CD4+ T cells was sequenced by way of the Oncomine TCR Beta short-read assay. Genomic DNA was drawn out of CD4+ T cells grown in culture. Via MiXCR, TCRdb re-called the PCR reads, giving one row per CDR3 protein. The repertoire consists of about 20,000 distinct CDR3 sequences, with 80% occurring once and the leading ten covering roughly a sixth.

The source of this sequence is a human donor who received a COVID-19 vaccine. This chain joins TRBV24-1 and TRBJ2-7; D might be TRBD1 (6 bases). This sample comprised CD4+ T cells from blood, cultured in vitro, obtained after SARS-CoV-2 vaccination. CDR3 amino acids: CATSDLGDTSYEQYF. The CDR3 DNA follows: TGTGCCACCAGTGATTTGGGGGACACCTCCTACGAGCAGTACTTC.